This entry lists 14 T cell receptor beta chains sequenced from one sample in a study of CD8+ T cells in alopecia areata listed by TCRdb under 2018. The method was the immunoSEQ multiplex PCR assay. RNA was extracted from all samples and reverse transcribed into cDNA as template for TCR sequencing. TCRdb limited this immuneACCESS table to in-frame rearrangements with V and J called. A share of clones is missing; checked studies link under half to unresolved V genes, and the rest is unexplained. The sample profile shows tens of thousands of clones; around three quarters of them were found once. The biggest ten clones account for around 20% of the sample. Material for sequencing was NKG2D-low CD8+ T cells sorted from blood. In light of the paper, this sample's cell subset or site label describes: sorted CD8+ NKG2D-low blood T cells. Receptors were obtained from a human donor with alopecia areata.

The rearrangement joins TRBV30 to TRBJ2-6, with D possibly being TRBD1 or TRBD2 (5 bases each). V was clipped by 5 bases and J by 0 bases, with 8 bases between them. The CDR3 contains 14 residues. CDR1 and CDR2 from the germline V gene are GTSNPN and SVGIG (reference sequence). CDR3 nucleotides: TGTGCCTGGGGGACGGGCTCTGGGGCCAACGTCCTGACTTTC. Translated, it gives CAWGTGSGANVLTF.

The chain joins TRBV6-1 to TRBJ2-3; 7 bases are a match to TRBD1. Germline assignment: CDR1 MNHNS and CDR2 SASEGT. The CDR3 is made up of 15 amino acids. Trimming cost V 1 base and J 1 base; bases outside gene matches: 2. The CDR3: CASSEGTGGTDTQYF. The CDR3 DNA sequence: TGTGCCAGCAGTGAAGGAACAGGGGGCACAGATACGCAGTATTTT.

This rearrangement joins TRBV29-1 to TRBJ1-2, with TRBD1 identical over 7 bases. Germline V lookup: CDR1 SQVTM, CDR2 ANQGSEA. The ends lost 1 base at V and 4 bases at J; junction bases unmatched: 6. The CDR3 totals 14 residues. CDR3 coding DNA: TGCAGCGTTGAAGGGCGACAGGGTCTCTATGGCTACACCTTC. Its translation: CSVEGRQGLYGYTF.

This chain connects TRBV4-2 to TRBJ2-5, with D possibly being TRBD1 or TRBD2 (5 bases each). V lost 0 bases to trimming and J lost 4 bases, with 21 bases between them. This CDR3 has 18 residues. CDR1 is LGHNA and CDR2 is YNFKEQ in the germline V gene. The CDR3 DNA sequence: TGTGCCAGCAGCCAAGATTTGTTTTTGGGGGAAGTGGGAGAGACCCAGTACTTC. As protein: CASSQDLFLGEVGETQYF.

This clone is medium-sized by share. The chain has TRBV28 and TRBJ2-1; TRBD2 aligns across 8 bases. Germline CDR1 reads MDHEN; CDR2 reads SYDVKM. The CDR3 is 18 amino acids. Losses at the gene ends were 3 bases for V and 7 bases for J; bases not matched to a gene: 17. The CDR3 DNA follows: TGTGCCAGCAGTTTTTCACGAGGCTTTAGCGGGATTTTTAATGAGCAGTTCTTC. Protein sequence: CASSFSRGFSGIFNEQFF.

This clone was seen only a few times. This chain connects TRBV19 to TRBJ2-2; 8 bases align to TRBD1. The CDR3 length is 13 residues. V lost 10 bases, J lost 7 bases, and 8 bases stayed unmatched. Germline V gene sequence: CDR1 LNHDA, CDR2 SQIVND (reference sequence). CDR3 loop: CATQDRDYGELFF. The DNA for the CDR3 is TGTGCCACCCAGGACAGGGATTACGGGGAGCTGTTTTTT.

This clone was seen a few times. This rearrangement joins TRBV15 to TRBJ2-1; 7 nucleotides agree with TRBD1. Germline CDR1 LNHNV, CDR2 YYDKDF (reference sequence). The CDR3 loop spans 14 amino acids. The junction had 4 bases not matched to a gene; V was cut back by 0 bases and J by 8 bases. CDR3 nucleotide sequence: TGTGCCACCAGCAGAGACTACAGGGGTCATGAGCAGTTCTTC. This codes for CATSRDYRGHEQFF.

The V and J genes are TRBV4-1 and TRBJ2-5, with D tentatively TRBD2 (6 bases). This CDR3 comprises 13 residues. Between the trimmed V and J ends, which lost 3 bases and 4 bases, there was a span of 9 bases. The germline CDR1 and CDR2 sequences are MGHRA and YSYEKL. The CDR3 region is CASSHQGGETQYF. The DNA of the CDR3 is TGCGCCAGCAGCCATCAGGGAGGAGAGACCCAGTACTTC.

The CDR3 protein is CASSETGGEGNQPQHF. For the CDR3, the DNA is TGTGCCAGCAGCGAGACAGGGGGTGAAGGAAATCAGCCCCAGCATTTT. V and J are TRBV9 and TRBJ1-5; the match to TRBD1 covers 9 bases. V shed 3 bases, J shed 4 bases, and the junction held 8 bases outside the gene matches. The CDR3 contains 16 residues. The germline CDR1 and CDR2 sequences are SGDLS and YYNGEE.

The chain has TRBV5-1 and TRBJ1-5, with no clear D. V lost 0 bases and J 5 bases, leaving 9 bases between the germline ends. The germline V gene has CDR1 SGHRS and CDR2 YFSETQ. The CDR3 has 14 amino acids. CDR3 in amino acids: CASSLVYGDQPQHF. The CDR3 coding sequence is TGCGCCAGCAGCTTGGTATATGGGGATCAGCCCCAGCATTTT.

The rearrangement links TRBV5-6 to TRBJ2-1, with D possibly being TRBD1 or TRBD2 (5 bases each). The V gene lost 7 bases and the J gene lost 3 bases, with 17 bases spanning the gap. CDR1 is SGHDT and CDR2 is YYEEEE in the germline V gene. This CDR3 is 15 amino acids long. CDR3 loop: CASGERGELYNEQFF. In DNA form, the CDR3 reads TGTGCCAGCGGTGAGAGGGGTGAACTCTACAATGAGCAGTTCTTC.

The chain couples TRBV29-1 to TRBJ1-2; D gene unclear. The germline V gene encodes CDR1 SQVTM and CDR2 ANQGSEA. The ends were cut back, 0 bases at V and 1 base at J, with 12 bases in the middle. The CDR3 is 15 residues long. CDR3: CSVEEGRWGNYGYTF. CDR3 DNA sequence: TGCAGCGTTGAAGAAGGACGGTGGGGTAACTATGGCTACACCTTC.

The genes are TRBV7-9 and TRBJ1-1, with D hard to call. The CDR3 sequence is 13 residues long. The V and J ends lost 5 bases and 6 bases respectively, with 13 bases between them. Germline assignment: CDR1 SEHNR and CDR2 FQNEAQ (reference sequence). As DNA, the CDR3 is TGTGCCAGCAGCCCAAAAGCCCTCCCTGAAGCTTTCTTT. It yields the protein CASSPKALPEAFF.

V usage is TRBV2 and J usage is TRBJ2-1; a possible D gene is TRBD2 (6 bases). CDR1 is SNHLY and CDR2 is FYNNEI in the germline V gene. V was cut by 7 bases and J by 6 bases, with 28 bases left in between. This CDR3 contains 18 residues. The CDR3 nucleotides read TGTGCCAGCATTGGTAAGAGGGGCGGGGACCCTCAGATCAATGAGCAGTTCTTC. Translating it yields CASIGKRGGDPQINEQFF.